The T cell receptor (beta chain) under discussion was sequenced for a study of T cell responses to AZD1222 COVID-19 vaccine. Study in general: Timing groups of about 4 and about 12 weeks for second doses were pooled.

The repertoire was sequenced with immunoSEQ multiplex PCR; TCRdb's copy has only in-frame clones and lacks some. The sample contains about 44,000 clones, 75% to 85% of which appear only once. Broader study findings: Two AZD1222 administrations were followed by greater Spike-specific TCR breadth and depth.

This CDR3 is built from 13 residues. The V and J ends lost 8 bases and 2 bases, in that order; junction bases with no gene match: 7. Germline CDR1 reads SQVTM; CDR2 reads ANQGSEA. A note on this clone: Its antigen is undetermined.

This chain links TRBV29-1 with TRBJ1-1; 8 nucleotides agree with TRBD1. This specimen consisted of peripheral blood, obtained on day 0 of AZD1222 vaccination. This clonotype was sampled from an adult in good health. CDR3 amino acids: CSQGALANTEAFF. The CDR3 coding sequence is TGCAGCCAGGGGGCCCTTGCTAACACTGAAGCTTTCTTT.